Listed below are T cell receptor beta chains from one sample, sequenced in a study of blood T cells in healthy people across ages. TCRdb called the 5' RACE reads again in MiXCR, with one record for every CDR3 protein. This table holds 700,000 or so distinct CDR3 sequences, roughly 41% found once. Material for sequencing was blood. Receptors originate from a man of 80 years or more in good health. Both conserved end residues are part of each CDR3. Fields, in order: D gene, J gene, V gene, clone size, CDR3 DNA, CDR3 protein. A D gene is named only where the DNA matches it firmly. Not every row has a clone size; where given, it reads once, few, many or a size class.

NA	TRBJ2-7	TRBV29-1	once	TGCAGCGCTGCAGCCACAGGGTCCTACGAGCAGTACTTC	CSAAATGSYEQYF
NA	TRBJ2-1	TRBV5-1	NA	TGCGCCAGCAGCTTTCGACAGTTGAACAATGAGCAGTTCTTC	CASSFRQLNNEQFF
NA	TRBJ2-5	TRBV11-2	NA	TGTGCCAGCAGCCCGGGGCAGAGTAAAGAGACCCAGTACTTC	CASSPGQSKETQYF
NA	TRBJ2-1	TRBV7-2	NA	TGCGCCAGCAGCCGGAGAGTGGGAGACGGCGATGAGCAGTTCTTC	CASSRRVGDGDEQFF
NA	TRBJ2-1	TRBV6-5	NA	TGTGCCAGCAGTTACTCATCGCTAAATTACAATGAGCAGTTCTTC	CASSYSSLNYNEQFF
NA	TRBJ2-3	TRBV3-1	NA	TGTGCCAGCAGCCTGGACCTGGAGGATACGCAGTATTTT	CASSLDLEDTQYF
NA	TRBJ2-7	TRBV25-1	NA	TGTGCCAGCAGTGATCCTTCGACCCCAAAGGGGAATGAGCAGTACTTC	CASSDPSTPKGNEQYF
NA	TRBJ2-5	TRBV24-1	few	TGTGCCACCCGTGGATCGGGGTACAATGAGCAGTACTTC	CATRGSGYNEQYF
NA	TRBJ2-7	TRBV6-2/TRBV6-3	few	TGTGCCAGCAGTTACTCCTTTGGGTTCGCTAGCGTGCAGTACTTC	CASSYSFGFASVQYF
TRBD2	TRBJ2-7	TRBV7-2	NA	TGTGCCAGCAGCTTATTTTTCTTAGGTAGCGGGAGTTACGAGCAGTACTTC	CASSLFFLGSGSYEQYF
NA	TRBJ2-2	TRBV27	NA	TGTGCCAGCAGTTTAACAGGGTGGTCCGGGGAGCTGTTTTTT	CASSLTGWSGELFF
NA	TRBJ2-5	TRBV10-3	NA	TGTGCCATCAGTGAGAACACAGGGCCGGTGGAGACCCAGTACTTC	CAISENTGPVETQYF
NA	TRBJ2-4	TRBV20-1	NA	TGCAGTGCTGGCAAGCCAGGACGGGGCGGTTCGGGGCGCCTGAACATTCAGTACTTC	CSAGKPGRGGSGRLNIQYF
NA	TRBJ1-2	TRBV27	NA	TGTGCCAGCAAAAGGAGGGGATCTAACTATGGCTACACCTTC	CASKRRGSNYGYTF
NA	TRBJ2-1	TRBV18	NA	TGTGCCAGCTCACCATCCAGGGCAAATTACAATGAGCAGTTCTTC	CASSPSRANYNEQFF
TRBD2	TRBJ2-2	TRBV5-1	NA	TGCGCCAGCAGCCCGACTAGCGGCACCGGGGAGCTGTTTTTT	CASSPTSGTGELFF
NA	TRBJ1-5	TRBV20-1	NA	TGCAGTGCTGCCGGCAAAGGGCACCAGCCCCAGCATTTT	CSAAGKGHQPQHF